This T cell receptor beta chain was identified during a study of identical twins (dated by TCRdb to the mid-2010s). Notes on the research overall: To test whether fetal clonotypes persist, this study deep-sequenced TCR alpha and beta repertoires from monozygotic twins, from unrelated adults of various ages, and from cord blood. To rule out contamination, replicate twin experiments were performed at different times with different library preparation protocols. Findings and caveats that apply to the study as a whole: Abundant cord blood beta clonotypes had fewer insertions, young adult naive repertoires showed a similar but weaker trend, and memory repertoires showed no such trend. Compared with coincidental sharing between unrelated individuals, out-of-frame TCR alpha sequences shared between twins had an excess of sequences with low generation probability. In beta out-of-frame sequences, excess twin sharing was weaker, because having fewer shared sequences lowered the signal-to-noise ratio. Because the same donors could not be followed over many years, the conclusions relied on cross-sectional statistical analysis. Out-of-frame TCR alpha sharing in monozygotic twins was systematically underestimated by recombination models, whereas sharing between unrelated individuals was in agreement with the recombination models. Zero-insertion analyses could be partly confounded by invariant T cells such as MAIT and iNKT, though diverse VJ usage argued against such confounding for most clonotypes.

The CDR3 covers 16 residues, taking in both the cysteine and the phenylalanine. The sequence is cut down to CDR3 DNA, 48 bases in frame from base 1. Per the germline V gene (reference sequence), PRHDT is the CDR1 and FYEKMQ is the CDR2. Of note for this clonotype: What antigen it recognizes has not been identified. One end of the junction is discordant with germline, which a read error may explain.

Every donor was a healthy Caucasian. Library method: 5' RACE. The sequencing machine was an Illumina HiSeq 2000. Template switching added a universal primer binding site, and the final cDNA carried a unique molecular identifier that allowed TCR cDNA molecules to be counted accurately. Specific primers in the conserved constant-segment region were used to synthesize first-strand cDNA for the TCR alpha and beta chains. To control for contamination, each cDNA library was double barcoded with a SMART-Mk sample barcode plus Illumina barcodes. Two successive PCR steps introduced TruSeq adapter sequences along with Illumina sample barcodes. The Illumina HiSeq platform was used with custom primers to sequence TCR alpha and beta cDNA libraries. Per the original workflow: MiGEC processed the raw reads to extract unique molecular identifiers, while MiXCR was used to determine the CDR3 positions. Recombination models were inferred per individual with the repgenHMM and IGoR tools using an EM algorithm. The tcR package in R was used for shared clonotype analysis, with sharing normalized by the product of cloneset sizes. To study raw recombination free of thymic and clonal selection effects, out-of-frame nonproductive sequences were analyzed. Starting from the raw public reads, TCRdb applied fastp trimming at Q25, assembled clones with MiXCR and retained in-frame beta chains. Rows are combined by CDR3 protein, so each entry shows the most common genes and DNA. The V and J calls, along with clone size, are taken from TCRdb and not from the paper's own processing. The sample table records 1,800,000 or so distinct CDR3 sequences; around a third of these occur just once. The ten largest clonotypes hold 0.25% to 0.3% of the sample.

The chain joins TRBV13 to TRBJ2-3; TRBD2 could be the D gene, as 6 bases match. This clonotype was obtained from a newborn girl in good health. Sequencing was performed on cord blood. The CDR3 corresponds to CASILVSLAETDTQYF. The sequenced DNA is TGTGCCAGCATCTTAGTATCACTAGCCGAGACAGATACGCAGTATTTT.